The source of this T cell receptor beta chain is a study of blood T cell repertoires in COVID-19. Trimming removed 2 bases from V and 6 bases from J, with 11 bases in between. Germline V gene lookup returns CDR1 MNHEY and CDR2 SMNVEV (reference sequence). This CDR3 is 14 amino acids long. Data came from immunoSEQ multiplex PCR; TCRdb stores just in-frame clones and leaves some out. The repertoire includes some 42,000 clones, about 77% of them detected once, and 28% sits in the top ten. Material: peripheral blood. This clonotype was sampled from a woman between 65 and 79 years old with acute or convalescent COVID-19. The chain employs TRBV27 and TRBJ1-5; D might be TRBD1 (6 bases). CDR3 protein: CASSLTGSLQPQHF. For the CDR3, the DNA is TGTGCCAGCAGTTTAACAGGGTCCCTTCAGCCCCAGCATTTT.